These 8 T cell receptor beta chains were all obtained from the same sample, sequenced in a study of shared clonotypes between healthy human individuals. Using immunoSEQ multiplex PCR, the repertoire was profiled, and TCRdb retains in-frame clones only, with some absent. The sample includes over a million clones, approximately 78% seen only once; the top ten take around 0.61%. The sequencing input was memory CD4+ T cells from PBMCs. The subset here: CD45RA-negative fraction. These receptors all come from a man aged 18-30 years in good health. Some clones in this sample may be carry-over from other donors' samples.

On this clone: At the DNA level, this CDR3 is encoded by other sequences in the same sample as well. The V and J genes are TRBV7-2 and TRBJ2-3; 7 nucleotides match TRBD1. Trimming took 0 bases from V and 3 from J; bases not matched to a gene: 3. The CDR3 is made up of 15 amino acids. The germline CDR1 and CDR2 sequences are SGHTA and FQGNSA. CDR3 DNA: TGTGCCAGCAGCTTAGCAGGGGGCATAACAGATACGCAGTATTTT. It codes for CASSLAGGITDTQYF.

The rearrangement links TRBV28 to TRBJ2-7; D perhaps matches TRBD2 (6 bases). CDR3 length: 15 amino acids. Germline V lookup: CDR1 MDHEN, CDR2 SYDVKM. The V and J ends lost 5 bases and 0 bases respectively, with 14 bases between them. CDR3 sequence: CASSDLAYSSYEQYF. The CDR3 nucleotides are TGTGCCAGCAGTGACCTAGCGTATTCCTCCTACGAGCAGTACTTC.

Points on this clone: The sample holds other DNA sequences that translate to the same CDR3. The chain links TRBV4-3 to TRBJ2-3; no firm D call. V lost 2 bases and J 4 bases, leaving 7 bases between the germline ends. Germline assignment: CDR1 LGHNA and CDR2 YSLEER. The CDR3 runs 13 residues. CDR3 in DNA: TGCGCCAGCAGCCAATCCTTAGCAGATACGCAGTATTTT. Protein sequence: CASSQSLADTQYF.

The J gene is TRBJ1-4, the V gene TRBV28; D not resolved. Germline assignment: CDR1 MDHEN and CDR2 SYDVKM. The CDR3 totals 18 residues. Trimming stripped 4 bases from V and 8 bases from J, with 26 bases between. The DNA of the CDR3 is TGTGCCAGCAGTTCTATGGCCCCTTCCAGGAGTCTCTCGGAAAAACTGTTTTTT. It translates to CASSSMAPSRSLSEKLFF.

The table lists this clone with a count of one. This chain joins TRBV18 and TRBJ2-3; D ambiguous. CDR3 size: 14 residues. With 6 bases removed from V and 4 bases from J, the gap between germline ends came to 14 bases. Per germline, CDR1 KGHSH and CDR2 LQKENI. The CDR3 is CASSPDLGPDTQYF. CDR3 sequence (DNA): TGTGCCAGCTCCCCCGACCTCGGCCCAGATACGCAGTATTTT. The complete variable domain, with remaining parts taken from reference TRBV18 and TRBJ2-3, reads NAGVMQNPRHLVRRRGQEARLRCSPMKGHSHVYWYRQLPEEGLKFMVYLQKENIIDESGMPKERFSAEFPKEGPSILRIQQVVRGDSAAYFCASSPDLGPDTQYFGPGTRLTVL.

Many counts were recorded for this clone. The J gene is TRBJ1-2, the V gene TRBV5-1; 7 nucleotides align to TRBD1. After removal of 4 bases from V and 5 bases from J, the junction contained 8 bases not matched to a gene. There are 14 residues in the CDR3. Germline V lookup: CDR1 SGHRS, CDR2 YFSETQ. CDR3: CASSLRDSTYGYTF. The DNA of the CDR3 is TGCGCCAGCAGCCTACGGGACAGTACATATGGCTACACCTTC.

This clone was seen only a few times. The chain joins TRBV6-1 to TRBJ2-7; 10 bases map to TRBD1. Germline CDR1 reads MNHNS; CDR2 reads SASEGT. The CDR3 sequence is 14 residues long. V gave up 6 bases and J gave up 3 bases; unmatched junction bases: 5. CDR3 coding DNA: TGTGCCAGCAGGAGAGGGGACAGGGGCTACGAGCAGTACTTC. This translates into CASRRGDRGYEQYF.

This clone has only one observation. In the same sample, other DNA sequences code for this CDR3. This rearrangement joins TRBV6-6 to TRBJ1-3; D may be TRBD1 (6 bases). Germline CDR1 MNHNY, CDR2 SVGAGI (reference sequence). The CDR3 is made up of 14 amino acids. The ends were cut back, 3 bases at V and 4 bases at J, with 10 bases in the middle. CDR3 region: CASSYAQGGNTIYF. For the CDR3, the DNA is TGTGCCAGCAGTTATGCTCAGGGGGGAAACACCATATATTTT.